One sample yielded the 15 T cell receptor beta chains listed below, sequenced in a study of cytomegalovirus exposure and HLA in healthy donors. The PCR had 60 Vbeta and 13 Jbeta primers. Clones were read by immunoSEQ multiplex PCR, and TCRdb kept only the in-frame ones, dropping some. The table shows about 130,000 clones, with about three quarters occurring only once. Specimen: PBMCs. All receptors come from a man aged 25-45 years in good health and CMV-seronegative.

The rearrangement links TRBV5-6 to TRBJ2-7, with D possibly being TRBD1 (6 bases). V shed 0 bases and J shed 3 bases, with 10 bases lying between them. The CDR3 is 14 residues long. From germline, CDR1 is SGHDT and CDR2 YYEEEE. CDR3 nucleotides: TGTGCCAGCAGCTTGGCAGGGGTTCACTACGAGCAGTACTTC. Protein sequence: CASSLAGVHYEQYF.

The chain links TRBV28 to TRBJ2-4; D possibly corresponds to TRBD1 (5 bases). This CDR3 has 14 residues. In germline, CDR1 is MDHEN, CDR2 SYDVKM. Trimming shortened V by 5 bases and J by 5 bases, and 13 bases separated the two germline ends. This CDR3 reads CASSPQGVQNIQYF. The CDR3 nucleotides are TGTGCCAGCAGTCCCCAGGGTGTCCAAAACATTCAGTACTTC.

The CDR3 coding sequence is TGCAGCGTCGCCGGGACAATTTCTGGGGCCAACGTCCTGACTTTC. It encodes CSVAGTISGANVLTF. V gene TRBV29-1 combines with J gene TRBJ2-6; D possibly corresponds to TRBD1 (6 bases). Trimming removed 6 bases from V and 1 base from J, with 13 bases in between. CDR1 and CDR2 from the germline V gene are SQVTM and ANQGSEA. The CDR3 sequence is 15 residues long. The full variable domain, with the rest looked up from reference TRBV29-1 and TRBJ2-6, is SAVISQKPSRDICQRGTSLTIQCQVDSQVTMMFWYRQQPGQSLTLIATANQGSEATYESGFVIDKFPISRPNLTFSTLTVSNMSPEDSSIYLCSVAGTISGANVLTFGAGSRLTVL.

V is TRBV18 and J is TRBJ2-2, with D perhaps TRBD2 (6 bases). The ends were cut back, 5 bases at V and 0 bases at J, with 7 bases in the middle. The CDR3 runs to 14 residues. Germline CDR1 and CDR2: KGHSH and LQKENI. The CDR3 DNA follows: TGTGCCAGCTCATTAGCGGCGAACACCGGGGAGCTGTTTTTT. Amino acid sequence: CASSLAANTGELFF.

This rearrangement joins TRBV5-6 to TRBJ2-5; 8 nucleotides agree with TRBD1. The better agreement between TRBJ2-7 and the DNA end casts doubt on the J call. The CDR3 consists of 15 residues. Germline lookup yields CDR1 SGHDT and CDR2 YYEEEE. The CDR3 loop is CASSLGQVWYYEQYF. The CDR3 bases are TGTGCCAGCAGCCTGGGACAGGTGTGGTACTACGAGCAGTACTTC.

The CDR3: CASSRTDSPHNQPQHF. As DNA, the CDR3 is TGTGCCAGTAGCCGGACAGATTCGCCCCACAATCAGCCCCAGCATTTT. The rearrangement uses TRBV19 and TRBJ1-5; tentative D call: TRBD1 (6 bases). In germline, CDR1 is LNHDA, CDR2 SQIVND (reference sequence). The V end was cut by 6 bases, the J end by 3 bases, with 18 bases between. CDR3 length equals 16 residues.

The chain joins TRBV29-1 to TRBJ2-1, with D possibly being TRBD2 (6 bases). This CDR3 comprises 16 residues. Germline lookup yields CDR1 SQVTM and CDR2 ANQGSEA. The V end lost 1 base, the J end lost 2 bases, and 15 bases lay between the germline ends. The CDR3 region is CSVEGLAGRAYNEQFF. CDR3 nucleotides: TGCAGCGTTGAAGGGCTGGCGGGAAGGGCCTACAATGAGCAGTTCTTC.

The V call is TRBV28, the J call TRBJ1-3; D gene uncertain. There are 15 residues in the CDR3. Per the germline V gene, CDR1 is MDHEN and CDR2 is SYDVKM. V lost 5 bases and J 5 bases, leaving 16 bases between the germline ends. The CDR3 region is CASSPSGWNRNTIYF. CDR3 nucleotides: TGTGCCAGCAGTCCCTCGGGGTGGAACCGAAACACCATATATTTT.

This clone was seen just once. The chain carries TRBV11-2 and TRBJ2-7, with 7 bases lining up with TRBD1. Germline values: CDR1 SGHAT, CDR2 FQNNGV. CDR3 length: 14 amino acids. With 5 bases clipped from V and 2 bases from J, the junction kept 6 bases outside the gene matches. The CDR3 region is CASSQMGTAYEQYF. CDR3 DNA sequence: TGTGCCAGCAGCCAAATGGGGACAGCCTACGAGCAGTACTTC.

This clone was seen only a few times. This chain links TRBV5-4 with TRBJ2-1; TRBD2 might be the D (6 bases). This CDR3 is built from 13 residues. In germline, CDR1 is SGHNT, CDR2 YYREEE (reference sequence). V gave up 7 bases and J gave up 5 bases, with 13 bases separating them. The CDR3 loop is CASLRDGDNEQFF. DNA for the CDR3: TGTGCCAGCCTGCGGGACGGAGACAATGAGCAGTTCTTC.

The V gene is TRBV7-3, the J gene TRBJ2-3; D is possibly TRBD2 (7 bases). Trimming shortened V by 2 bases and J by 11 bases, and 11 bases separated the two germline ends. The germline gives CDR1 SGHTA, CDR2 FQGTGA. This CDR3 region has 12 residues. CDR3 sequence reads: CASSLGGGMQYF. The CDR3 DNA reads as TGTGCCAGCAGCTTAGGGGGGGGCATGCAGTATTTT.

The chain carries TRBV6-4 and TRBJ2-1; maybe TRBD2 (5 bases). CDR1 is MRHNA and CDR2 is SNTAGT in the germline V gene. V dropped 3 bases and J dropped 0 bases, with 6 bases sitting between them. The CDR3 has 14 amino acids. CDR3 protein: CASSEGSSYNEQFF. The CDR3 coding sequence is TGTGCCAGCAGTGAGGGGAGCTCCTACAATGAGCAGTTCTTC.

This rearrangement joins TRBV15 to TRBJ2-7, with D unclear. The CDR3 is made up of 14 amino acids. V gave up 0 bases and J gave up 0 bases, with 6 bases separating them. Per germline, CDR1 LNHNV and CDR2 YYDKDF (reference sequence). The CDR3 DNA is TGTGCCACCAGCAGAGATGGCATCTCCTACGAGCAGTACTTC. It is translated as CATSRDGISYEQYF.

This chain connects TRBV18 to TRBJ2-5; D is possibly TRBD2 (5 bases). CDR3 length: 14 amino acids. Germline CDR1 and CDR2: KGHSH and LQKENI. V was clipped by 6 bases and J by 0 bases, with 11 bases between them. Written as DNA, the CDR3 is TGTGCCAGCTCGACTATGGGGAACCAAGAGACCCAGTACTTC. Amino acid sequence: CASSTMGNQETQYF.

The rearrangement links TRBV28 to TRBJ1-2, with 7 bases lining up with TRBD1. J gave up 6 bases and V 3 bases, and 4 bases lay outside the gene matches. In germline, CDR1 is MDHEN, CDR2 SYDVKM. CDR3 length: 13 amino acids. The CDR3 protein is CASSLTGKHGYTF. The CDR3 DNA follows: TGTGCCAGCAGTTTGACAGGGAAACATGGCTACACCTTC.